A selection of T cell receptor beta chains follows, all from one sample in a study of blood T cells in healthy people across ages. TCRdb processed the 5' RACE reads anew with MiXCR; each CDR3 protein has one entry. The data show about 1,400,000 distinct CDR3 sequences, with 59% seen just once and 5% to 7% held by the top ten. The sequenced sample consisted of blood. Receptors were obtained from a man younger than 30 in good health. The CDR3 runs from the conserved cysteine through the conserved F or W. The D gene is left open where the match is weak. Rows may omit the clone size; those that give it use once, few, many or a size class.

clone size,D gene,V gene,J gene,CDR3 protein,CDR3 DNA
NA,TRBD1,TRBV27,TRBJ2-7,CASRGTGVFNEQYF,TGTGCCAGCCGCGGGACAGGGGTGTTCAATGAGCAGTACTTC
NA,TRBD1,TRBV7-2,TRBJ2-7,CASSRQGANTGYEQYF,TGTGCCAGCAGCAGACAGGGGGCCAACACTGGCTACGAGCAGTACTTC
NA,TRBD2,TRBV20-1,TRBJ2-1,CSARDQREGSYNEQFF,TGCAGTGCTAGAGATCAGCGGGAGGGCTCCTACAATGAGCAGTTCTTC
NA,TRBD1,TRBV10-3,TRBJ2-7,CAISGPGQGDYEQYF,TGTGCCATCAGTGGACCGGGACAGGGGGACTACGAGCAGTACTTC
NA,NA,TRBV5-1,TRBJ2-3,CASSLAPFTDTQYF,TGCGCCAGCAGCTTGGCGCCATTCACAGATACGCAGTATTTT
once,TRBD1,TRBV29-1,TRBJ2-2,CSVEDRDREHTGELFF,TGCAGCGTTGAAGATCGGGACAGGGAACACACCGGGGAGCTGTTTTTT
few,NA,TRBV29-1,TRBJ2-1,CSAPSNAGNYNEQFF,TGCAGCGCTCCCTCTAATGCTGGGAACTACAATGAGCAGTTCTTC
NA,NA,TRBV27,TRBJ2-5,CASRRGRQETQYF,TGTGCCAGCAGGAGAGGCAGACAAGAGACCCAGTACTTC
NA,TRBD2,TRBV9,TRBJ2-1,CASSPGLAGVVGNEQFF,TGTGCCAGCAGCCCCGGACTAGCGGGGGTGGTTGGCAATGAGCAGTTCTTC
NA,TRBD2,TRBV7-8,TRBJ2-3,CASRGAGHTDTQYF,TGTGCCAGCCGGGGAGCGGGGCACACAGATACGCAGTATTTT
NA,NA,TRBV19,TRBJ1-1,CASSIYGDTEAFF,TGTGCCAGTAGTATCTATGGTGACACTGAAGCTTTCTTT
NA,TRBD2,TRBV4-3,TRBJ2-1,CASSQDSVGGGDNEQFF,TGCGCCAGCAGCCAAGATAGCGTGGGCGGGGGAGACAATGAGCAGTTCTTC
NA,NA,TRBV10-3,TRBJ2-2,CAISERGRNTGELFF,TGTGCCATCAGTGAGCGGGGGAGGAACACCGGGGAGCTGTTTTTT
NA,NA,TRBV7-8,TRBJ1-1,CASSELGSEAFF,TGTGCCAGCAGCGAGCTGGGATCTGAAGCTTTCTTT
NA,TRBD2,TRBV12-3/TRBV12-4,TRBJ2-5,CASSLSPGLAGDGETQYF,TGTGCCAGCAGTTTATCCCCGGGACTAGCGGGAGATGGGGAGACCCAGTACTTC
NA,NA,TRBV20-1,TRBJ2-7,CSVRARGSYEQYF,TGCAGTGTAAGAGCGCGCGGCTCCTACGAGCAGTACTTC
NA,NA,TRBV11-2,TRBJ2-5,CASSFRDRETQYF,TGTGCCAGCAGCTTCAGGGATCGGGAGACCCAGTACTTC
NA,NA,TRBV12-3/TRBV12-4,TRBJ2-2,CASSFDRFTDTGELFF,TGTGCCAGCAGTTTTGATAGATTCACCGACACCGGGGAGCTGTTTTTT
once,TRBD1,TRBV10-3,TRBJ1-6,CAISESDRGQASPLHF,TGTGCCATCAGTGAGTCCGACAGGGGGCAGGCTTCACCCCTCCACTTT
NA,NA,TRBV12-3/TRBV12-4,TRBJ2-3,CASSLQVNTDTQYF,TGTGCCAGCAGTTTACAGGTGAACACAGATACGCAGTATTTT
few,TRBD2,TRBV6-5,TRBJ2-4,CASSYSLAGGNIQYF,TGTGCCAGCAGTTATTCACTAGCGGGGGGAAACATTCAGTACTTC
NA,TRBD1,TRBV9,TRBJ1-2,CASSGTGDQGYTF,TGTGCCAGCAGCGGGACAGGGGATCAAGGCTACACCTTC
NA,NA,TRBV29-1,TRBJ2-7,CSVEAGGTVADEQYF,TGCAGCGTTGAAGCGGGGGGGACAGTGGCCGACGAGCAGTACTTC
few,TRBD1,TRBV12-3/TRBV12-4,TRBJ2-7,CASSLGVGQGISYEQYF,TGTGCCAGCAGTTTAGGGGTCGGACAGGGGATCTCCTACGAGCAGTACTTC
NA,NA,TRBV4-3,TRBJ2-3,CASSRDGGGGTDTQYF,TGCGCCAGCAGCCGAGACGGAGGGGGCGGCACAGATACGCAGTATTTT
NA,NA,TRBV20-1,TRBJ2-1,CSAFRKTYNEQFF,TGCAGTGCTTTCAGGAAAACCTACAATGAGCAGTTCTTC
few,NA,TRBV28,TRBJ2-7,CASLYEQYF,TGTGCCAGCTTATACGAGCAGTACTTC
NA,TRBD1,TRBV27,TRBJ2-7,CASSLYPGQGAIEQYF,TGTGCCAGCAGTTTATACCCCGGCCAGGGGGCGATCGAGCAGTACTTC
few,NA,TRBV4-2,TRBJ2-7,CASSPTQPYEQYF,TGTGCCAGCAGCCCGACCCAACCGTACGAGCAGTACTTC
NA,NA,TRBV20-1,TRBJ1-2,CSAPTHTF,TGCAGTGCTCCCACCCACACCTTC